This T cell receptor (beta chain) emerged from a study of blood T cell repertoires in COVID-19. Background on the study: Acute and convalescent COVID-19 specimens originated in the United States, Italy and Spain. From T cells, B-cell-depleted T cells, or PBMCs came the material, which was cDNA or gDNA.

This CDR3 spans 14 amino acids. Trimming took off 3 bases at V and 8 bases at J, with 14 bases between the two ends. CDR1 and CDR2 from the germline V gene are LNHNV and YYDKDF (reference sequence). As processed by the authors: Reference gene primer amplification gave nucleated cell count estimates. Some clones are missing from TCRdb's copy, which holds only in-frame ones; the method was immunoSEQ multiplex PCR. That table supplies the V and J calls and clone size; D and trimming were determined from the DNA. The table shows roughly 100,000 clones, with about 90% occurring only once. Sequenced material: peripheral blood. The TCR comes from a man aged 45-65 years in a cohort sampled during active COVID-19. The V gene is TRBV15, the J gene TRBJ1-5; the D gene is possibly TRBD1 (5 bases). The CDR3 spells CATSSVGPPKPQHF. As DNA, the CDR3 is TGTGCCACCAGCAGTGTGGGGCCCCCCAAGCCCCAGCATTTT.